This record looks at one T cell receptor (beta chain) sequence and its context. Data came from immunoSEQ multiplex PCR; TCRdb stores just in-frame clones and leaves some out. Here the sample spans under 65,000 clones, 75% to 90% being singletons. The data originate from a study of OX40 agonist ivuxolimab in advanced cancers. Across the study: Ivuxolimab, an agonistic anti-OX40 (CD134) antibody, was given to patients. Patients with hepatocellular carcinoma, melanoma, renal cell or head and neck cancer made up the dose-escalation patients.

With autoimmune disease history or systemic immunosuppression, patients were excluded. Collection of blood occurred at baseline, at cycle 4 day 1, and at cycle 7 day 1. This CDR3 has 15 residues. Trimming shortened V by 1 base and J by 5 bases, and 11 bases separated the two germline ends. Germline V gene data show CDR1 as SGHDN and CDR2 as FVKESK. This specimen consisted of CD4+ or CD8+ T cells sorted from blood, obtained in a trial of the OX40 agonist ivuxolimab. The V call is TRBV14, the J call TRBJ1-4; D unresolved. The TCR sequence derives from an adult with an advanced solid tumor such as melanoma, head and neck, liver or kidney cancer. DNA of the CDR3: TGTGCCAGCAGCCAAGGTGATTGGGTAAATGAAAAACTGTTTTTT. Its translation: CASSQGDWVNEKLFF. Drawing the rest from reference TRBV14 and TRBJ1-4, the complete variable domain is EAGVTQFPSHSVIEKGQTVTLRCDPISGHDNLYWYRRVMGKEIKFLLHFVKESKQDESGMPNNRFLAERTGGTYSTLKVQPAELEDSGVYFCASSQGDWVNEKLFFGSGTQLSVL.